The clone carrying this T cell receptor beta chain has more than one count but fewer than ten. Its antigen is as yet unknown. The sample comes from a study of identical twins. TCRdb reprocessed the 5' RACE reads via MiXCR and lists one record per CDR3 protein. The table includes 650,000 to 800,000 distinct CDR3 sequences, 8% to 9% detected once. Regarding the study as a whole: Potential partial confounding of zero-insertion analyses by invariant MAIT and iNKT cells was noted.

The same sample was also used in a study of yellow fever vaccine responses in identical twins.

The TCR sequence derives from a woman aged 18 to 35 in good health. Sequenced: PBMCs.

The CDR3 loop is CASRPMGISGVDEQFF. In DNA, the CDR3 is TGTGCCAGCAGGCCAATGGGGATTAGCGGGGTCGATGAGCAGTTCTTC. V is TRBV6-1 and J is TRBJ2-1, with TRBD2 matching 8 bases. V lost 6 bases and J lost 8; bases outside the gene matches: 15. Per the germline V gene, CDR1 is MNHNS and CDR2 is SASEGT. The CDR3 spans 16 residues.